These 22 T cell receptor beta chains came from one sample sequenced in a study of blood T cell repertoires in COVID-19 (TCRdb year 2020). The library relied on the immunoSEQ multiplex PCR assay. The source is immuneACCESS, and TCRdb retained only in-frame sequences with V and J called. Part of the clones is not carried over; for the studies checked, unresolved V genes explain less than half of this, and the remainder is unexplained. This sample gives roughly 180,000 clones in total; about four fifths of them show up just once. The ten most abundant clones make up around 6.8% of the sample. Sequenced material: peripheral blood. These receptors were collected from a human donor in a cohort sampled during active COVID-19.

V is TRBV11-2 and J is TRBJ1-3; no clear D. The CDR3 length is 17 residues. CDR1 and CDR2 from the germline V gene are SGHAT and FQNNGV. Trimming took 0 bases from V and 0 from J, leaving 12 bases between them. The CDR3, as DNA: TGTGCCAGCAGCTTAGACTACGGACTGTCCTCTGGAAACACCATATATTTT. Residues: CASSLDYGLSSGNTIYF.

The chain recombines TRBV5-1 with TRBJ1-3; D remains unclear. Trimming took 0 bases from V and 0 from J, leaving 4 bases between them. CDR3 length: 14 amino acids. Germline V gene data show CDR1 as SGHRS and CDR2 as YFSETQ. CDR3: CASSLEHSGNTIYF. CDR3 nucleotides: TGCGCCAGCAGCTTGGAGCACTCTGGAAACACCATATATTTT.

V gene TRBV4-1 combines with J gene TRBJ1-5; 7 bases are a match to TRBD1. The CDR3 sequence is 17 residues long. With V trimmed by 3 bases and J by 3 bases, 11 bases remained unmatched. CDR1 and CDR2 (germline): MGHRA, YSYEKL. CDR3 DNA: TGCGCCAGCAGCCACCATTCCGGGACAGCGATCAATCAGCCCCAGCATTTT. Encoded protein: CASSHHSGTAINQPQHF.

This clone was recorded only once. This chain connects TRBV21-1 to TRBJ2-2; the table's D call of TRBD2 was not tested on the DNA. TRBV21-1 is labeled a pseudogene. CDR3 length: 15 residues. The CDR3 spells CASSKPPGRAGELFF. In nucleotides, the CDR3 is TGTGCCAGCAGCAAACCACCGGGAAGGGCCGGGGAGCTGTTTTTT.

The chain links TRBV5-4 to TRBJ2-7; 11 positions match TRBD2. After removal of 5 bases from V and 2 bases from J, the junction contained 0 bases not matched to a gene. Germline loops: CDR1 SGHNT, CDR2 YYREEE (reference sequence). The CDR3 is 13 amino acids. The DNA of the CDR3 is TGTGCCAGCAGACTAGCGGGGGCCTACGAGCAGTACTTC. This sequence encodes CASRLAGAYEQYF.

The chain links TRBV27 to TRBJ2-3; D is undetermined. The germline CDR1 and CDR2 sequences are MNHEY and SMNVEV (reference sequence). This CDR3 spans 13 amino acids. With 5 bases removed from V and 3 bases from J, the gap between germline ends came to 9 bases. The CDR3 protein is CASSLGGTDTQYF. The DNA for the CDR3 is TGTGCCAGCAGTCTAGGTGGTACAGATACGCAGTATTTT.

This clone was counted only a few times. The V and J genes are TRBV7-9 and TRBJ2-7; 9 bases fit TRBD1. The germline V gene encodes CDR1 SEHNR and CDR2 FQNEAQ (reference sequence). The CDR3 is 14 amino acids. The V gene end was trimmed by 5 bases and the J gene end by 5 bases; junction bases not matched to a gene: 7. CDR3 DNA sequence: TGTGCCAGCAGCCGACGACAGGGGGGCGACGAGCAGTACTTC. Translating gives CASSRRQGGDEQYF.

This clone has a handful of counts. This chain connects TRBV5-1 to TRBJ2-3, with D unresolved. This CDR3 is built from 13 residues. The germline gives CDR1 SGHRS, CDR2 YFSETQ. V was shortened by 4 bases and J by 5 bases, with 11 bases between the two germline ends. The DNA for the CDR3 is TGCGCCAGCAGCCATGGGCAAGGAGATACGCAGTATTTT. It codes for CASSHGQGDTQYF. The complete variable domain, with remaining parts taken from reference TRBV5-1 and TRBJ2-3, reads KAGVTQTPRYLIKTRGQQVTLSCSPISGHRSVSWYQQTPGQGLQFLFEYFSETQRNKGNFPGRFSGRQFSNSRSEMNVSTLELGDSALYLCASSHGQGDTQYFGPGTRLTVL.

V gene TRBV5-1 combines with J gene TRBJ1-2; no definite D call. Germline loops: CDR1 SGHRS, CDR2 YFSETQ. Between the trimmed V and J ends, which lost 0 bases and 5 bases, there was a span of 5 bases. CDR3 length: 12 amino acids. DNA for the CDR3: TGCGCCAGCAGCTTGGACCGGTATGGCTACACCTTC. Its translation is CASSLDRYGYTF.

The chain joins TRBV20-1 to TRBJ2-7, with a weak D call TRBD1 (5 bases). Germline lookup yields CDR1 DFQATT and CDR2 SNEGSKA (reference sequence). The V end was cut by 4 bases, the J end by 4 bases, with 8 bases between. There are 11 residues in the CDR3. The CDR3 reads CSAKTAYEQYF. The CDR3 nucleotides are TGCAGTGCTAAGACAGCATACGAGCAGTACTTC.

The rearrangement joins TRBV4-1 to TRBJ1-2, with 7 bases that match TRBD1. V was pared by 3 bases and J by 8 bases, with 9 bases of the junction left unmatched. Germline CDR1 MGHRA, CDR2 YSYEKL. The CDR3 runs to 14 residues. CDR3 DNA sequence: TGCGCCAGCAGCCACCCTATGACAGGGTCGGGCTACACCTTC. Its protein product is CASSHPMTGSGYTF.

The chain is built from TRBV5-1 and TRBJ2-7; D remains unclear. The germline V gene has CDR1 SGHRS and CDR2 YFSETQ. Trimming stripped 0 bases from V and 3 bases from J, with 7 bases between. There are 13 residues in the CDR3. CDR3 sequence (DNA): TGCGCCAGCAGCTTGGGGCTCAACTACGAGCAGTACTTC. Protein: CASSLGLNYEQYF.

The V call is TRBV19, the J call TRBJ1-1, with TRBD1 matching 7 bases. The CDR3 runs 12 residues. Germline-derived CDR1 and CDR2 are LNHDA and SQIVND (reference sequence). Germline trimming cut 7 bases from V and 8 bases from J; bases unmatched to any gene: 7. CDR3 sequence reads: CASNFRGTEAFF. CDR3 in DNA: TGTGCCAGTAATTTCAGGGGGACAGAAGCTTTCTTT.

J is TRBJ1-1 and V is TRBV3-1 (or the pseudogene TRBV3-2); TRBD1 aligns across 10 bases. In germline, CDR1 is LGHDT, CDR2 YNNKEL (reference sequence). The CDR3 consists of 12 residues. V dropped 6 bases and J dropped 11; count of bases not matched to a gene: 6. The CDR3 reads CASRDPGQGAFF. The CDR3 DNA follows: TGTGCCAGCAGAGACCCGGGACAGGGGGCTTTCTTT.

This clone was observed once. J is TRBJ1-2 and V is TRBV29-1; TRBD1 is a possible D gene (6 bases). CDR3 size: 12 residues. Trimming left V 4 bases short and J 4 bases short, with 10 bases between. Looked up from germline, CDR1 is SQVTM and CDR2 is ANQGSEA. As DNA, the CDR3 is TGCAGCGTTGTGGGGGCGGGCTATGGCTACACCTTC. Protein: CSVVGAGYGYTF.

The chain joins TRBV6-5 to TRBJ2-5; 7 bases fit TRBD2. The ends lost 10 bases at V and 1 base at J; junction bases unmatched: 3. This CDR3 is built from 12 residues. Germline V gene sequence: CDR1 MNHEY, CDR2 SVGAGI. The DNA of the CDR3 is TGTGCCACTTCTAGCGGCCAAGAGACCCAGTACTTC. Encoded protein: CATSSGQETQYF.

The V and J genes are TRBV5-6 and TRBJ2-3; 9 bases are shared with TRBD2. Unmatched junction bases numbered 19, after V lost 6 bases and J lost 5 bases. The V gene's germline CDR1 is SGHDT and CDR2 YYEEEE. The CDR3 covers 18 residues. The CDR3 coding sequence is TGTGCCAGCACCTTAGCTTGGATTAGCGGGGGAGAAGGAGATACGCAGTATTTT. It codes for CASTLAWISGGEGDTQYF. Full variable domain (missing parts from reference TRBV5-6 and TRBJ2-3): DAGVTQSPTHLIKTRGQQVTLRCSPKSGHDTVSWYQQALGQGPQFIFQYYEEEERQRGNFPDRFSGHQFPNYSSELNVNALLLGDSALYLCASTLAWISGGEGDTQYFGPGTRLTVL.

This clone was seen a single time. The V and J genes are TRBV6-7 and TRBJ2-7; 9 nucleotides align to TRBD1. TRBV6-7 is marked as an open reading frame, function uncertain. With 4 bases clipped from V and 5 bases from J, the junction kept 9 bases outside the gene matches. The CDR3 totals 15 residues. CDR3 residues: CASSSVGQGPHEQYF. The CDR3 nucleotides are TGTGCCAGCAGTTCAGTGGGACAGGGTCCTCACGAGCAGTACTTC.

This clone was recorded only once. The chain combines TRBV7-8 with TRBJ2-7; possible D gene TRBD1, 5 bases. V gave up 5 bases and J gave up 7 bases, with 12 bases separating them. The CDR3 extends over 12 amino acids. Germline CDR1 and CDR2: SGHVS and FQNEAQ. CDR3 in amino acids: CASSAAHREQYF. The CDR3 bases are TGTGCCAGCAGCGCCGCCCACAGGGAGCAGTACTTC. The full variable domain, its missing parts supplied by reference TRBV7-8 and TRBJ2-7, is GAGVSQSPRYKVAKRGQDVALRCDPISGHVSLFWYQQALGQGPEFLTYFQNEAQLDKSGLPSDRFFAERPEGSVSTLKIQRTQQEDSAVYLCASSAAHREQYFGPGTRLTVT.

This sequence joins TRBV6-5 and TRBJ2-1; 7 bases are shared with TRBD1. Trimming at V came to 7 bases and at J to 7 bases, leaving 1 base not matched to a gene. This CDR3 has 11 residues. CDR1 is MNHEY, CDR2 SVGAGI, per germline. The DNA for the CDR3 is TGTGCCAGCACGACAGGGAATGAGCAGTTCTTC. Its translation: CASTTGNEQFF.

This chain joins TRBV4-1 and TRBJ1-3; 8 nucleotides match TRBD1. V trimming: 1 base; J trimming: 3 bases; junction bases outside the gene matches: 11. There are 18 residues in the CDR3. CDR1 MGHRA and CDR2 YSYEKL come from the germline V gene. The CDR3 sequence: CASSQVGTGGPRGNTIYF. The CDR3 coding sequence is TGCGCCAGCAGCCAAGTAGGCACAGGGGGTCCTCGTGGAAACACCATATATTTT.

The CDR3 sequence: CASAQYVNTGELFF. CDR3 sequence (DNA): TGCGCCAGCGCACAATATGTGAACACCGGGGAGCTGTTTTTT. The rearrangement links TRBV5-1 to TRBJ2-2; no clear D. Germline CDR1 reads SGHRS; CDR2 reads YFSETQ. V was cut by 7 bases and J by 1 base, with 11 bases left in between. The CDR3 has 14 amino acids.